The rows below give T cell receptor beta chains drawn from one sample of a study of PD-1 blockade in classical Hodgkin lymphoma. Generated by immunoSEQ multiplex PCR, the TCRdb table keeps only in-frame clones and is missing some. This table has tens of thousands of clones, approximately 70% appearing once. The source was peripheral blood mononuclear cells (PBMCs), collected at baseline. The receptors here all came from a human donor with classical Hodgkin lymphoma. Both conserved end residues are part of each CDR3. D genes are given only for firm matches. Clone size is not always given. Where it is, it says once, few, many or a class for expanded clones.

clone_size,j_call,v_call,d_call,cdr3_aa,cdr3_nt
once,TRBJ1-6,TRBV28,.,CASSLRGSDNSPLHF,TGTGCCAGCAGTTTACGGGGATCCGATAATTCACCCCTCCACTTT
.,TRBJ2-2,TRBV7-3,TRBD1,CASSLPDDRGWDTGELFF,TGTGCCAGCAGCTTACCTGATGACAGGGGGTGGGACACCGGGGAGCTGTTTTTT
few,TRBJ2-1,TRBV11-3,.,CASSLAGTLSYNEQFF,TGTGCCAGCAGCTTAGCCGGGACCCTCTCCTACAATGAGCAGTTCTTC
few,TRBJ1-2,TRBV7-9,.,CASSLDRANYGYTF,TGTGCCAGCAGCTTAGACAGGGCTAACTATGGCTACACCTTC
.,TRBJ2-2,TRBV11-3,.,CASSLLSGWVTGELFF,TGTGCCAGCAGCTTACTCTCAGGGTGGGTCACCGGGGAGCTGTTTTTT
once,TRBJ2-3,TRBV9,TRBD1,CASSVAQGEMTDTQYF,TGTGCCAGCAGCGTGGCCCAGGGGGAGATGACAGATACGCAGTATTTT
.,TRBJ2-5,TRBV11-2,.,CASSYDRESGAQYF,TGTGCCAGCAGCTATGACAGGGAAAGCGGGGCCCAGTACTTC
.,TRBJ2-5,TRBV7-9,TRBD1,CASSSFRGLQETQYF,TGTGCCAGCAGCTCCTTTAGGGGGCTCCAAGAGACCCAGTACTTC
.,TRBJ1-2,TRBV13,.,CASSFPLPGAGGYTF,TGTGCCAGCAGCTTCCCCCTCCCAGGGGCGGGTGGCTACACCTTC
.,TRBJ2-5,TRBV18,.,CASSPRADQETQYF,TGTGCCAGCTCACCACGGGCAGACCAAGAGACCCAGTACTTC
many,TRBJ2-7,TRBV19,TRBD1,CASSVNPGQGYEQYF,TGTGCCAGTAGTGTAAATCCGGGACAGGGTTACGAGCAGTACTTC
few,TRBJ2-5,TRBV27,.,CASSPSAARKTQYF,TGTGCCAGCAGCCCTTCAGCAGCAAGGAAGACCCAGTACTTC
few,TRBJ2-7,TRBV5-5,.,CASSLYNSVSGEQYF,TGTGCCAGCAGCTTGTATAACTCGGTTAGCGGCGAGCAGTACTTC
.,TRBJ2-7,TRBV2,TRBD2,CASSGGLAGREQYF,TGTGCCAGCAGTGGAGGACTAGCGGGGCGGGAGCAGTACTTC
.,TRBJ2-3,TRBV5-4,.,CASSLVTELSDTQYF,TGTGCCAGCAGCTTGGTCACGGAATTGTCTGATACGCAGTATTTT
.,TRBJ1-1,TRBV5-1,.,CASSPGGGVNTEAFF,TGCGCCAGCAGCCCCGGGGGAGGTGTGAACACTGAAGCTTTCTTT
few,TRBJ2-1,TRBV6-6,.,CASINQELHNEQFF,TGTGCCAGCATCAACCAAGAGCTGCACAATGAGCAGTTCTTC
few,TRBJ2-4,TRBV28,TRBD2,CASSDPPGTSGGILLAKNIQYF,TGTGCCAGCAGTGACCCCCCCGGGACTAGCGGGGGGATATTGCTAGCCAAAAACATTCAGTACTTC
once,TRBJ1-1,TRBV5-1,.,CASSLGQMNTEAFF,TGCGCCAGCAGCTTGGGACAGATGAACACTGAAGCTTTCTTT
.,TRBJ2-7,TRBV11-3,.,CASSSPKGSPNYEQYF,TGTGCCAGCAGCTCCCCCAAGGGGAGCCCGAACTACGAGCAGTACTTC
.,TRBJ2-7,TRBV7-9,.,CASSPKASYEQYF,TGTGCCAGCAGCCCGAAGGCCTCCTACGAGCAGTACTTC
.,TRBJ2-7,TRBV4-1,.,CASSLSSDGAYEQYF,TGCGCCAGCAGCCTAAGCTCGGACGGAGCCTACGAGCAGTACTTC
.,TRBJ2-1,TRBV5-5,.,CASSWMNEQFF,TGTGCCAGCAGCTGGATGAATGAGCAGTTCTTC
.,TRBJ2-7,TRBV6-5,.,CASSHDRQYEQYF,TGTGCCAGCAGTCACGACAGGCAATACGAGCAGTACTTC
.,TRBJ2-2,TRBV28,.,CASSLPVTGELFF,TGTGCCAGCAGTTTACCCGTCACCGGGGAGCTGTTTTTT
.,TRBJ1-6,TRBV5-6,TRBD1,CASSLQGSSYNSPLHF,TGTGCCAGCAGCCTACAGGGGAGCTCCTATAATTCACCCCTCCACTTT
.,TRBJ1-4,TRBV5-1,TRBD1,CASSLDGQGNEKLFF,TGCGCCAGCAGCTTGGACGGACAGGGTAATGAAAAACTGTTTTTT
.,TRBJ2-5,TRBV5-1,TRBD1,CASSLALTGTGGLQETQYF,TGCGCCAGCAGCTTGGCCCTCACCGGGACAGGGGGACTCCAAGAGACCCAGTACTTC
.,TRBJ2-5,TRBV5-1,TRBD2,CASSLGLAGALFQETQYF,TGCGCCAGCAGCTTGGGACTAGCGGGGGCATTATTCCAAGAGACCCAGTACTTC